The 29 T cell receptor beta chains below were found in one sample sequenced in a study of metastatic and nonmetastatic thyroid tumors. There were no patients who had received any treatment before thyroid surgery. With MiXCR, TCRdb reprocessed the PCR reads. The sample lists about 19,000 clones, approximately 24% occurring once. Sequencing was done on a sample of blood. The receptors derive from a male donor with papillary thyroid cancer or a benign thyroid nodule (not recorded which). Some clones in this sample may be carry-over from other donors' samples.

The genes are TRBV6-1 and TRBJ1-2, with D maybe TRBD1 (5 bases). From germline, CDR1 is MNHNS and CDR2 SASEGT. The CDR3 extends over 16 amino acids. V was shortened by 3 bases and J by 2 bases, with 16 bases between the two germline ends. CDR3 loop: CASSDGGAGGNYGYTF. In nucleotides, the CDR3 is TGTGCCAGCAGTGACGGTGGGGCAGGAGGGAACTATGGCTACACCTTC.

This clone is medium-sized (0.01 to 0.1%). The chain carries TRBV28 and TRBJ2-7; D remains ambiguous. The CDR3 covers 15 residues. CDR1 is MDHEN, CDR2 SYDVKM, per germline. V shed 3 bases and J shed 1 base, with 13 bases lying between them. The CDR3 bases are TGTGCCAGCAGTTTCTTGAGTATCGGGTCCTACGAGCAGTACTTC. Protein product: CASSFLSIGSYEQYF.

This chain uses TRBV4-2 with TRBJ2-3; D is uncertain. The CDR3 contains 16 residues. Trimming took off 0 bases at V and 4 bases at J, with 14 bases between the two ends. CDR1 is LGHNA, CDR2 YNFKEQ, per germline. The CDR3: CASSQDLPESADTQYF. For the CDR3, the DNA is TGTGCCAGCAGCCAAGATCTGCCGGAGAGCGCAGATACGCAGTATTTT.

This chain uses TRBV7-8 with TRBJ2-1, with D unclear. V was shortened by 5 bases and J by 9 bases, with 17 bases between the two germline ends. CDR1 is SGHVS, CDR2 FQNEAQ, per germline. The CDR3 runs to 14 residues. CDR3 DNA: TGTGCCAGCAGCCCCGCCGGTGGGGTGGGTGAGCAGTTCTTC. It specifies CASSPAGGVGEQFF. The whole variable domain, filled in from reference TRBV7-8 and TRBJ2-1, reads GAGVSQSPRYKVAKRGQDVALRCDPISGHVSLFWYQQALGQGPEFLTYFQNEAQLDKSGLPSDRFFAERPEGSVSTLKIQRTQQEDSAVYLCASSPAGGVGEQFFGPGTRLTVL.

In regard to this clone: One end of the junction varies from germline; a read error may be responsible. The J gene is TRBJ2-7, the V gene TRBV19; 9 bases line up with TRBD1. The germline V gene encodes CDR1 LNHDA and CDR2 SQIVND (reference sequence). This CDR3 has 16 residues. The CDR3 coding sequence is TGTGCCTGTAGTCTAACAGGGGGCGCCTCCACCTACGAGCAGTACTTC. This translates into CACSLTGGASTYEQYF.

The chain links TRBV20-1 to TRBJ1-2, with D perhaps TRBD1 (5 bases). Trimming removed 2 bases at V and 1 base at J, with 11 bases between. The CDR3 has 14 residues. Germline CDR1 reads DFQATT; CDR2 reads SNEGSKA (reference sequence). CDR3 loop: CSARITTDNYGYTF. The CDR3 nucleotides are TGCAGTGCTAGAATAACGACAGATAACTATGGCTACACCTTC.

This clone was observed a handful of times. The chain combines TRBV6-1 with TRBJ1-1; possible D gene TRBD1, 6 bases. Trimming cost V 4 bases and J 3 bases, with 9 bases left between them. Germline lookup yields CDR1 MNHNS and CDR2 SASEGT. This CDR3 contains 13 residues. The CDR3 region has the DNA TGTGCCAGCAGTGGAACAGGGTACACTGAAGCTTTCTTT. It encodes CASSGTGYTEAFF.

This clone is medium-sized (0.01 to 0.1%) in the sample. The rearrangement joins TRBV2 to TRBJ2-7; D is perhaps TRBD1 or TRBD2 (5 bases each). CDR3 length: 13 amino acids. Trimming shortened V by 8 bases and J by 6 bases, and 17 bases separated the two germline ends. CDR1 and CDR2 from the germline V gene are SNHLY and FYNNEI. CDR3 protein: CASGTPRTPEQYF. CDR3 bases: TGTGCCAGCGGGACCCCCAGAACTCCCGAGCAGTACTTC.

The sample holds one count of this clone. The chain carries TRBV11-2 and TRBJ1-2; TRBD1 is a possible D gene (5 bases). Germline CDR1 is SGHAT and CDR2 is FQNNGV. Trimming removed 5 bases from V and 1 base from J, with 11 bases in between. The CDR3 spans 14 residues. The CDR3 region is CASSVGTDNYGYTF. CDR3 sequence (DNA): TGTGCCAGCAGCGTCGGGACGGATAACTATGGCTACACCTTC.

This clone appeared once. One end of the junction is discordant with germline, which a read error may explain. The rearrangement links TRBV28 to TRBJ2-5; 7 nucleotides match TRBD2. CDR1 is MDHEN and CDR2 is SYDVKM in the germline V gene. The CDR3 is 15 residues long. CDR3 nucleotide sequence: TGTGCCAGCTGTTTAGCCCTGGCTGGGGGGGAGAACCAGTACTTC. Its translation: CASCLALAGGENQYF.

The rearrangement uses TRBV6-1 and TRBJ1-5, with 11 positions matching TRBD1. Germline values: CDR1 MNHNS, CDR2 SASEGT. Trimming removed 8 bases from V and 5 bases from J; junction bases left unmatched: 2. The CDR3 extends over 13 amino acids. The CDR3 region is CASGTGGDQPQHF. For the CDR3, the DNA is TGTGCCAGCGGGACAGGGGGGGATCAGCCCCAGCATTTT.

This clone was counted ten times or more. This sequence joins TRBV29-1 and TRBJ2-4; 9 bases fit TRBD1. In germline, CDR1 is SQVTM, CDR2 ANQGSEA. The CDR3 sequence is 13 residues long. Unmatched junction bases numbered 9, after V lost 7 bases and J lost 8 bases. This chain's CDR3 is CSATDRGRDIQYF. DNA of the CDR3: TGCAGCGCCACGGACAGGGGTAGGGACATTCAGTACTTC.

The chain employs TRBV2 and TRBJ2-5; D not resolved. This CDR3 is 12 amino acids long. Germline-derived CDR1 and CDR2 are SNHLY and FYNNEI. The V end lost 7 bases, the J end lost 5 bases, and 11 bases lay between the germline ends. The CDR3 region is CASIRVGETQYF. The CDR3 nucleotides read TGTGCCAGCATCCGGGTCGGGGAGACCCAGTACTTC. Drawing the rest from reference TRBV2 and TRBJ2-5, the complete variable domain is EPEVTQTPSHQVTQMGQEVILRCVPISNHLYFYWYRQILGQKVEFLVSFYNNEISEKSEIFDDQFSVERPDGSNFTLKIRSTKLEDSAMYFCASIRVGETQYFGPGTRLLVL.

J is TRBJ2-7 and V is TRBV5-1; 7 bases line up with TRBD1. The CDR3 extends over 14 amino acids. In germline, CDR1 is SGHRS, CDR2 YFSETQ. V shed 4 bases, J shed 3 bases, and the junction held 7 bases outside the gene matches. CDR3 DNA sequence: TGCGCCAGCAGCCCCCGGGACAGAAACTACGAGCAGTACTTC. This codes for CASSPRDRNYEQYF.

Within the sample, this clone is medium-sized. The chain links TRBV28 to TRBJ1-1; weak D call: TRBD1 (6 bases). CDR3 length: 15 residues. Trimming stripped 6 bases from V and 3 bases from J, with 17 bases between. Germline-derived CDR1 and CDR2 are MDHEN and SYDVKM. CDR3 amino acids: CASSPVGGRYTEAFF. The CDR3 DNA sequence: TGTGCCAGCAGCCCCGTGGGGGGCCGGTACACTGAAGCTTTCTTT.

By frequency in the sample, this clone is medium-sized (0.01 to 0.1%). The J gene is TRBJ1-2, the V gene TRBV28, with 7 nucleotides matching TRBD1. Germline V CDR1 and CDR2: MDHEN, SYDVKM. The CDR3 length is 16 residues. Trimming at V came to 10 bases and at J to 0 bases, leaving 14 bases not matched to a gene. Written as DNA, the CDR3 is TGTGCCATCCAAACTACAGGGACAGTTTCTAACTATGGCTACACCTTC. Residues: CAIQTTGTVSNYGYTF.

This chain uses TRBV4-1 with TRBJ2-7; the match to TRBD1 covers 7 bases. CDR3 length equals 13 residues. V dropped 2 bases and J dropped 5; count of bases not matched to a gene: 3. The germline V gene encodes CDR1 MGHRA and CDR2 YSYEKL. The CDR3 DNA is TGCGCCAGCAGCCAATATACAGGGGACGAGCAGTACTTC. This codes for CASSQYTGDEQYF.

The chain couples TRBV4-1 to TRBJ1-5; D is possibly TRBD1 (6 bases). V lost 3 bases and J 4 bases, leaving 13 bases between the germline ends. The CDR3 runs to 15 residues. CDR1 is MGHRA, CDR2 YSYEKL, per germline. CDR3 sequence (DNA): TGCGCCAGCAGCCACACAGGGTCACCGAATCAGCCCCAGCATTTT. The encoded protein is CASSHTGSPNQPQHF.

In this sample, this clone is medium-sized (0.01 to 0.1%). The chain carries TRBV4-2 and TRBJ2-7; TRBD2 aligns across 10 bases. Germline V gene sequence: CDR1 LGHNA, CDR2 YNFKEQ. Trimming removed 3 bases from V and 5 bases from J; junction bases left unmatched: 7. The CDR3 totals 15 residues. The CDR3 region is CASSQISSGSDEQYF. Here the CDR3 DNA reads TGTGCCAGCAGCCAGATATCTAGCGGGAGCGACGAGCAGTACTTC.

This clone is categorized as medium-sized (0.01 to 0.1%). The chain joins TRBV4-2 to TRBJ1-5; a possible D gene is TRBD1 (5 bases). V lost 5 bases and J 3 bases, leaving 14 bases between the germline ends. Per germline, CDR1 LGHNA and CDR2 YNFKEQ. The CDR3 has 15 residues. CDR3 nucleotides: TGTGCCAGCAGCGCCTCTTGGGGGGACAATCAGCCCCAGCATTTT. Protein: CASSASWGDNQPQHF.

This clone was seen a few times. The V gene is TRBV19, the J gene TRBJ1-1, with 8 bases lining up with TRBD1. V shed 3 bases, J shed 10 bases, and the junction held 7 bases outside the gene matches. The germline V gene encodes CDR1 LNHDA and CDR2 SQIVND (reference sequence). The CDR3 has 13 residues. The chain's CDR3 is CASSMDRAGVAFF. The CDR3 DNA is TGTGCCAGTAGTATGGACAGGGCAGGAGTAGCTTTCTTT.

This clone was observed a handful of times. This chain joins TRBV6-1 and TRBJ1-5; D call uncertain. The germline V and J ends were trimmed by 6 bases and 1 base, with 10 bases remaining between them. The germline V gene encodes CDR1 MNHNS and CDR2 SASEGT. The CDR3 is 14 amino acids. The CDR3 coding sequence is TGTGCCAGCAGCACTAGCTTGAGCAATCAGCCCCAGCATTTT. This codes for CASSTSLSNQPQHF.

The V call is TRBV7-3, the J call TRBJ2-2; 7 positions agree with TRBD1. The CDR3 is 13 residues long. CDR1 is SGHTA and CDR2 is FQGTGA in the germline V gene. Germline trimming cut 7 bases from V and 7 bases from J; bases unmatched to any gene: 6. DNA of the CDR3: TGTGCCAGCACCACAGGGGCCGGCGGGGAGCTGTTTTTT. This translates into CASTTGAGGELFF.

This clone ranks as medium-sized (0.01 to 0.1%). The CDR3 loop is CAISVAGASTDTQYF. CDR3 bases: TGTGCCATCAGCGTAGCGGGCGCTAGCACAGATACGCAGTATTTT. V gene TRBV10-3 combines with J gene TRBJ2-3; 7 positions agree with TRBD2. V lost 6 bases, J lost 0 bases, and 6 bases stayed unmatched. The CDR3 extends over 15 amino acids. Germline CDR1 and CDR2: ENHRY and SYGVKD.

The chain is built from TRBV20-1 and TRBJ2-7; 11 bases fit TRBD1. The CDR3 consists of 14 residues. V shed 2 bases, J shed 5 bases, and the junction held 5 bases outside the gene matches. Germline-derived CDR1 and CDR2 are DFQATT and SNEGSKA (reference sequence). CDR3 region: CSARRDRGYHEQYF. For the CDR3, the DNA is TGCAGTGCTAGAAGGGACAGGGGGTATCACGAGCAGTACTTC.

This clone was seen repeatedly, ten times or more. Being one base from a much bigger clone, this may be a read error. J is TRBJ2-1 and V is TRBV7-2; perhaps TRBD1 as D (5 bases). The CDR3 is 15 residues long. CDR1 and CDR2 (germline): SGHTA, FQGNSA. CDR3 in amino acids: CASSIALGVGVEQFF. The CDR3 nucleotides read TGTGCCAGCAGCATAGCTTTAGGGGTAGGTGTTGAGCAGTTCTTC.

This clone counts as medium-sized. The CDR3 region has the DNA TGTGCCAGTAGTATAGCTTGGGGTGGCGAGCAGTACTTC. This gives the protein CASSIAWGGEQYF. J is TRBJ2-7 and V is TRBV19, with D unresolved. V was shortened by 1 base and J by 6 bases, with 10 bases between the two germline ends. This CDR3 has 13 amino acids. In germline, CDR1 is LNHDA, CDR2 SQIVND (reference sequence).

This clone turned up a few times. The chain links TRBV28 to TRBJ1-2, with TRBD1 matching over 7 bases. The CDR3 runs 14 residues. Germline trimming cut 5 bases from V and 5 bases from J; bases unmatched to any gene: 8. Germline CDR1 reads MDHEN; CDR2 reads SYDVKM. This chain's CDR3 is CASSATGVRYGYTF. The DNA of the CDR3 is TGTGCCAGCAGTGCCACAGGGGTAAGATATGGCTACACCTTC.

This clone was picked up one time. The chain couples TRBV7-9 to TRBJ1-2, with no clear D. Trimming took off 6 bases at V and 7 bases at J, with 21 bases between the two ends. The CDR3 extends over 15 amino acids. CDR1 is SEHNR, CDR2 FQNEAQ, per germline (reference sequence). CDR3 coding DNA: TGTGCCAGCAGTTCACCGGGCACCCAAGGTCCTGGCTACACCTTC. Translating it yields CASSSPGTQGPGYTF.